The 28 T cell receptor beta chains below all came from one sample that was sequenced in a study of blood T cell repertoires in COVID-19. Data came from immunoSEQ multiplex PCR; TCRdb stores just in-frame clones and leaves some out. The repertoire holds 200,000 or so clones, with about 84% as singletons. Sequenced: PBMCs or T cells enriched from blood (not recorded which). These receptor sequences come from a middle-aged woman with acute COVID-19.

The chain has TRBV19 and TRBJ1-2; D not resolved. V lost 5 bases, J lost 3 bases, and 19 bases lay in between. Germline lookup yields CDR1 LNHDA and CDR2 SQIVND (reference sequence). CDR3 length: 16 amino acids. The CDR3: CASSLNPGTRYYGYTF. Here the CDR3 DNA reads TGTGCCAGTAGTCTCAATCCGGGAACCCGCTACTATGGCTACACCTTC.

V and J are TRBV6-5 and TRBJ1-1; a weak D match, TRBD1 (6 bases). The CDR3 runs 13 residues. Germline V gene lookup returns CDR1 MNHEY and CDR2 SVGAGI. V dropped 2 bases and J dropped 7 bases, with 11 bases sitting between them. In DNA, the CDR3 is TGTGCCAGCAGTTACAGGGGGTTCGATGAAGCTTTCTTT. Amino acids: CASSYRGFDEAFF.

The rearrangement uses TRBV9 and TRBJ2-6; D is ambiguous. The V gene's germline CDR1 is SGDLS and CDR2 YYNGEE. Trimming removed 4 bases at V and 0 bases at J, with 5 bases between. The CDR3 is 14 residues long. The CDR3 sequence is CASSPLSGANVLTF. CDR3 nucleotide sequence: TGTGCCAGCAGCCCTCTCTCTGGGGCCAACGTCCTGACTTTC.

This clone was seen a single time. The chain recombines TRBV3-1 (or the pseudogene TRBV3-2) with TRBJ1-4; D possibly corresponds to TRBD1 (6 bases). This CDR3 is built from 15 residues. Germline-derived CDR1 and CDR2 are LGHDT and YNNKEL (reference sequence). V was cut by 4 bases and J by 5 bases, with 14 bases left in between. In DNA, the CDR3 is TGTGCCAGCAGCCGGACCGGGACACGCAATGAAAAACTGTTTTTT. The encoded protein is CASSRTGTRNEKLFF.

The CDR3 sequence: CASSSQITGTGNYGYTF. CDR3 nucleotide sequence: TGTGCCAGCAGTTCACAAATTACCGGGACAGGGAACTATGGCTACACCTTC. The chain employs TRBV28 and TRBJ1-2, with 9 bases that match TRBD1. J lost 2 bases, V lost 4 bases, and 11 bases had no gene match. Germline V lookup: CDR1 MDHEN, CDR2 SYDVKM. The length of the CDR3 is 17 residues.

The sample holds a few counts of this clone. The V gene is TRBV27, the J gene TRBJ2-5; 7 bases match TRBD2. The CDR3 spans 15 residues. Germline loops: CDR1 MNHEY, CDR2 SMNVEV (reference sequence). J lost 0 bases, V lost 0 bases, and 1 base had no gene match. The CDR3 nucleotides read TGTGCCAGCAGTTTATCTAGCGGGTACCAAGAGACCCAGTACTTC. It specifies CASSLSSGYQETQYF.

In its sample, this clone was seen once. The chain uses TRBV4-2 and TRBJ2-7, with a tentative D call TRBD1 (5 bases). The CDR3 sequence is 16 residues long. V was cut by 0 bases and J by 3 bases, with 15 bases left in between. CDR1 and CDR2 (germline): LGHNA, YNFKEQ. DNA for the CDR3: TGTGCCAGCAGCCAAGATTACGCGTTAGGGGACTACGAGCAGTACTTC. Its translation is CASSQDYALGDYEQYF.

This clone was observed a single time. This chain connects TRBV27 to TRBJ1-1; no clear D. The V end was cut by 4 bases, the J end by 0 bases, with 21 bases between. The CDR3 has 18 amino acids. The germline gives CDR1 MNHEY, CDR2 SMNVEV (reference sequence). The CDR3 DNA is TGTGCCAGCAGTTATTCTCGAACTCTAGCGTCGATGAACACTGAAGCTTTCTTT. Amino acids: CASSYSRTLASMNTEAFF.

This rearrangement joins TRBV30 to TRBJ1-4, with 8 bases matching TRBD1. V trimming: 4 bases; J trimming: 2 bases; junction bases outside the gene matches: 3. The CDR3 has 14 amino acids. Germline V gene sequence: CDR1 GTSNPN, CDR2 SVGIG (reference sequence). The CDR3 DNA reads as TGTGCCTGGAACCAGGGGGCGACTAATGAAAAACTGTTTTTT. Protein product: CAWNQGATNEKLFF.

This chain uses TRBV29-1 with TRBJ2-2, with a possible D match to TRBD1 (6 bases). CDR3 size: 15 residues. V shed 0 bases and J shed 8 bases, with 16 bases lying between them. From germline, CDR1 is SQVTM and CDR2 ANQGSEA. The CDR3 bases are TGCAGCGTTGAAGAAGATGACCGACAGGTGGGGGAGCTGTTTTTT. It is translated as CSVEEDDRQVGELFF.

This chain joins TRBV28 and TRBJ1-2, with 9 nucleotides matching TRBD1. In germline, CDR1 is MDHEN, CDR2 SYDVKM. The CDR3 loop spans 15 amino acids. V dropped 5 bases and J dropped 1; count of bases not matched to a gene: 5. This CDR3 is CASSPGTGYNYGYTF. In nucleotides, the CDR3 is TGTGCCAGCAGTCCCGGGACAGGGTATAACTATGGCTACACCTTC.

This chain links TRBV5-4 with TRBJ1-1; D is uncertain. Germline CDR1 reads SGHNT; CDR2 reads YYREEE (reference sequence). CDR3 length: 12 residues. Between the trimmed V and J ends, which lost 0 bases and 9 bases, there was a span of 9 bases. CDR3 bases: TGTGCCAGCAGCTTGGTCCGGGATAAAGCTTTCTTT. Residues: CASSLVRDKAFF. Looking up the rest from reference TRBV5-4 and TRBJ1-1 gives the full variable domain: ETGVTQSPTHLIKTRGQQVTLRCSSQSGHNTVSWYQQALGQGPQFIFQYYREEENGRGNFPPRFSGLQFPNYSSELNVNALELDDSALYLCASSLVRDKAFFGQGTRLTVV.

This chain links TRBV19 with TRBJ1-2; 7 bases map to TRBD1. The ends lost 0 bases at V and 5 bases at J; junction bases unmatched: 6. The CDR3 is 15 residues long. Germline V gene lookup returns CDR1 LNHDA and CDR2 SQIVND (reference sequence). Here the CDR3 reads CASSIEKGAWYGYTF. CDR3 sequence (DNA): TGTGCCAGTAGTATAGAAAAGGGGGCTTGGTATGGCTACACCTTC. Full variable domain (outside the CDR3, taken from reference TRBV19 and TRBJ1-2): DGGITQSPKYLFRKEGQNVTLSCEQNLNHDAMYWYRQDPGQGLRLIYYSQIVNDFQKGDIAEGYSVSREKKESFPLTVTSAQKNPTAFYLCASSIEKGAWYGYTFGSGTRLTVV.

The chain carries TRBV23-1 and TRBJ1-6; 7 nucleotides agree with TRBD1. TRBV23-1 carries the ORF label, with uncertain function. The CDR3 sequence is 15 residues long. Losses at the gene ends were 0 bases for V and 8 bases for J; bases not matched to a gene: 4. The CDR3 loop reads CASSQSDRDDSPLHF. CDR3 sequence (DNA): TGCGCCAGCAGTCAATCCGACAGGGATGATTCACCCCTCCACTTT.

CDR3 nucleotides: TGTGCCAGCAGCCACAGACAGGGGGCTGGAGCTGAAGCTTTCTTT. It codes for CASSHRQGAGAEAFF. The chain joins TRBV16 to TRBJ1-1; the match to TRBD1 covers 10 bases. This CDR3 comprises 15 residues. V trimming: 3 bases; J trimming: 6 bases; junction bases outside the gene matches: 7. Germline CDR1 KGHSY, CDR2 FQNENV.

The chain recombines TRBV7-9 with TRBJ2-1, with D perhaps TRBD1 (6 bases). The CDR3 contains 13 residues. Germline V gives CDR1 SEHNR, CDR2 FQNEAQ (reference sequence). V lost 3 bases, J lost 12 bases, and 15 bases lay in between. CDR3 loop: CASSFLDSDGQFF. CDR3 DNA sequence: TGTGCCAGCAGCTTCTTGGACAGTGACGGGCAGTTCTTC.

The chain is built from TRBV28 and TRBJ2-5, with TRBD2 matching over 10 bases. Germline CDR1 reads MDHEN; CDR2 reads SYDVKM. The CDR3 covers 13 residues. V shed 2 bases, J shed 13 bases, and the junction held 7 bases outside the gene matches. In nucleotides, the CDR3 is TGTGCCAGCAGTTTAACCCTAGCGGGAGTCCGGTACTTC. This sequence encodes CASSLTLAGVRYF.

About this clone: The junction departs from the called germline gene at one end, perhaps through a read error. The V call is TRBV7-7, the J call TRBJ1-3; 8 positions match TRBD1. Germline V gives CDR1 SSHAT, CDR2 FNYEAQ (reference sequence). This CDR3 has 13 residues. CDR3 loop: CASSLDRGDTIYF. The CDR3, as DNA: TGTGCTAGCAGCTTAGACAGGGGAGACACCATATATTTT.

The chain recombines TRBV3-1 (or the pseudogene TRBV3-2) with TRBJ2-7; possibly TRBD1 for D (6 bases). Trimming removed 5 bases at V and 3 bases at J, with 17 bases between. CDR3 length: 15 residues. Per germline, CDR1 LGHDT and CDR2 YNNKEL (reference sequence). For the CDR3, the DNA is TGTGCCAGCAGCGCTAGGTCCCAGGGGAACTACGAGCAGTACTTC. Its protein is CASSARSQGNYEQYF.

The chain couples TRBV2 to TRBJ1-5; the match to TRBD1 covers 9 bases. Germline V gene lookup returns CDR1 SNHLY and CDR2 FYNNEI. The junction had 6 bases not matched to a gene; V was cut back by 6 bases and J by 3 bases. This CDR3 has 15 residues. As DNA, the CDR3 is TGTGCCAGCAGCGCGGACAGGGGATTCAATCAGCCCCAGCATTTT. It encodes CASSADRGFNQPQHF.

The chain joins TRBV10-1 to TRBJ2-7; TRBD1 is a possible D gene (6 bases). Trimming left V 4 bases short and J 1 base short, with 11 bases between. The CDR3 loop spans 14 amino acids. Germline loops: CDR1 WNHNN, CDR2 SYGVQD (reference sequence). In DNA form, the CDR3 reads TGCGCCAGCAGTGCGACCAGGGGTTCCTACGAGCAGTACTTC. It yields the protein CASSATRGSYEQYF.

The chain employs TRBV4-2 and TRBJ2-2, with 8 positions matching TRBD2. J gave up 3 bases and V 0 bases, and 3 bases lay outside the gene matches. Germline-derived CDR1 and CDR2 are LGHNA and YNFKEQ. This CDR3 has 16 amino acids. The CDR3 reads CASSQDPGGHTGELFF. The CDR3 DNA reads as TGTGCCAGCAGCCAAGATCCGGGGGGGCACACCGGGGAGCTGTTTTTT.

The chain couples TRBV12-3 or TRBV12-4 to TRBJ1-3; no clear D. With 6 bases removed from V and 0 bases from J, the gap between germline ends came to 6 bases. CDR3 length: 13 residues. CDR3 region: CASRKSSGNTIYF. In nucleotides, the CDR3 is TGTGCCAGCAGGAAGAGCTCTGGAAACACCATATATTTT.

CDR3 region: CSGGGADTEAFF. The CDR3 bases are TGCAGCGGAGGGGGCGCGGACACTGAAGCTTTCTTT. The gene calls are TRBV29-1 and TRBJ1-1; TRBD1 aligns across 7 bases. The V gene end was trimmed by 7 bases and the J gene end by 3 bases; junction bases not matched to a gene: 5. The CDR3 extends over 12 amino acids. Germline CDR1 SQVTM, CDR2 ANQGSEA.

The chain links TRBV19 to TRBJ1-5; 9 bases map to TRBD1. Per germline, CDR1 LNHDA and CDR2 SQIVND (reference sequence). V lost 4 bases and J lost 6; bases outside the gene matches: 7. CDR3 length equals 15 residues. CDR3 loop: CASSTGTGKAQPQHF. DNA for the CDR3: TGTGCCAGTAGTACTGGGACAGGGAAAGCTCAGCCCCAGCATTTT. Filled out from reference TRBV19 and TRBJ1-5, the complete variable domain reads DGGITQSPKYLFRKEGQNVTLSCEQNLNHDAMYWYRQDPGQGLRLIYYSQIVNDFQKGDIAEGYSVSREKKESFPLTVTSAQKNPTAFYLCASSTGTGKAQPQHFGDGTRLSIL.

The chain combines TRBV18 with TRBJ2-5; 7 bases agree with TRBD1. This CDR3 spans 14 amino acids. V shed 2 bases and J 4 bases; nucleotides not matched to a gene: 4. Per germline, CDR1 KGHSH and CDR2 LQKENI. The CDR3 DNA reads TGTGCCAGCTCACCAAGACAGGGTCCAGAGACCCAGTACTTC. It is translated as CASSPRQGPETQYF.

The V call is TRBV2, the J call TRBJ1-1, with a weak D call TRBD1 (5 bases). CDR3 length: 13 residues. CDR1 and CDR2 from the germline V gene are SNHLY and FYNNEI. V shed 8 bases and J shed 4 bases, with 14 bases lying between them. The CDR3 reads CASLSREVTEAFF. The DNA for the CDR3 is TGTGCCAGCTTGAGCAGGGAGGTCACTGAAGCTTTCTTT.

The table lists this clone with a few counts. The junction departs from germline at one end; a sequencing error may be responsible. This sequence joins TRBV28 and TRBJ1-1, with D tentatively TRBD1 (6 bases). There are 12 residues in the CDR3. Germline loops: CDR1 MDHEN, CDR2 SYDVKM. The CDR3 sequence: CTSGARRSEAFF. The CDR3 DNA follows: TGCACGTCAGGGGCGCGGAGGAGTGAAGCTTTCTTT. The entire variable domain, with the rest obtained from reference TRBV28 and TRBJ1-1, is as follows: DVKVTQSSRYLVKRTGEKVFLECVQDMDHENMFWYRQDPGLGLRLIYFSYDVKMKEKGDIPEGYSVSREKKERFSLILESASTNQTSMYLCTSGARRSEAFFGQGTRLTVV.